This TCR beta chain was documented in a study of early T cells in non-severe SARS-CoV-2 infection. Study in general: Investigators sequenced bulk RNA drawn from unsorted whole blood, and chains remained unpaired. Study-wide results and caveats: Lookups in VDJdb leaned toward anti-spike CD8 responses and missed private and CD4 specificities.

V shed 5 bases and J shed 3 bases, with 13 bases lying between them. From germline, CDR1 is MNHEY and CDR2 SVGEGT. The CDR3 length is 14 residues. MiXCR, run by TCRdb on the 5' RACE reads, gives a single entry per CDR3 protein. The sample yields some 30,000 distinct CDR3 sequences, about 4.6% seen once. This clonotype came up many times. As yet, its antigen is unknown. The material was whole blood, obtained at baseline. The genes are TRBV6-2 or TRBV6-3 and TRBJ1-2, with unresolved D. This TCR was sampled from an adult who was a healthcare worker with PCR-confirmed SARS-CoV-2 infection or an uninfected control (not recorded which). The CDR3 sequence is CASSIHWEDYGYTF. Here the CDR3 DNA reads TGTGCCAGCAGTATACACTGGGAGGACTATGGCTACACCTTC.